The present entry profiles one TCR beta chain with its context. TCR beta CDR3 region amplification was performed from RNA transcripts. HTBI primers were the set used in a first-round RT-PCR of the TCR CDR3. One entry per CDR3 protein, called by TCRdb with MiXCR from the multiplex PCR reads. The repertoire includes approximately 870,000 distinct CDR3 sequences, 38% of them detected once, and around 9.3% sits in the top ten. The sample is drawn from a study of T cells in Graves' hyperthyroidism and ophthalmopathy. The CDR3 is made up of 16 amino acids. The germline gives CDR1 SGHRS, CDR2 YFSETQ. V shed 1 base and J shed 5 bases, with 18 bases lying between them.

The source of this sequence is a man younger than 35 with Graves' hyperthyroidism. The chain combines TRBV5-1 with TRBJ1-1, with no clear D. Sequencing input: blood. The chain's CDR3 is CASSLTPGQAGTEAFF. The CDR3 nucleotides are TGCGCCAGCAGCTTGACGCCGGGCCAGGCGGGGACTGAAGCTTTCTTT.